This T cell receptor (beta chain) was identified in a study of T cell responses to AZD1222 COVID-19 vaccine. Notes on the study in general: Repertoires were obtained solely post-peak T cell response. In a largely white British group with more females than males, clonal diversity was possibly underestimated.

Some clones are missing from TCRdb's copy, which holds only in-frame ones; the method was immunoSEQ multiplex PCR. This sample has tens of thousands of clones, with 80% to 95% found just once. This clone was seen a single time. No antigen is known for it. Germline lookup yields CDR1 LGHNA and CDR2 YNFKEQ. Deletions cut 3 bases from V and 7 bases from J, with 21 bases between. This CDR3 spans 17 amino acids. This material consisted of peripheral blood, taken 28 days after the second AZD1222 dose. This chain links TRBV4-2 with TRBJ1-4; possible D gene TRBD1, 6 bases. The receptor's source is an adult who received the AZD1222 COVID-19 vaccine. The CDR3 sequence: CASSHQLQGRVSEKLFF. The CDR3, as DNA: TGTGCCAGCAGCCACCAGCTACAGGGCCGGGTGAGTGAAAAACTGTTTTTT.